The rows below give T cell receptor beta chains drawn from one sample of a study of blood T cell repertoires in COVID-19. The table came from immunoSEQ multiplex PCR; TCRdb's copy has only in-frame clones and leaves some out. The table lists approximately 120,000 clones, around four fifths of them singletons, with roughly 18% in the top ten. Sequencing was carried out using peripheral blood. Receptors were obtained from a woman aged 60-75 years with acute or convalescent COVID-19. CDR3s include the opening cysteine and the closing phenylalanine or tryptophan. A D gene is named only where the DNA matches it firmly. Size tells how often a clone was seen (once, few, many) or the class of an expanded clone, and some rows leave it out.

V gene,clone size,D gene,J gene,CDR3 DNA,CDR3 protein
TRBV7-9,-,TRBD1,TRBJ1-2,TGTGCCAGCAGCTTACCCGCAGGGGGTGGCTACACCTTC,CASSLPAGGGYTF
TRBV5-5,-,TRBD2,TRBJ2-7,TGTGCCAGCAGCTTGGGATTAGCGGGAGGTTCCTACGAGCAGTACTTC,CASSLGLAGGSYEQYF
TRBV5-4,-,TRBD1,TRBJ1-1,TGTGCCAGCAGCAGGGGACAGGGACCGAACACTGAAGCTTTCTTT,CASSRGQGPNTEAFF
TRBV5-1,-,TRBD2,TRBJ2-5,TGCGCCAGCAGCTGGAATTCGCGGGGGGGAGAGACCCAGTACTTC,CASSWNSRGGETQYF
TRBV5-1,medium-sized,TRBD1,TRBJ2-7,TGCGCCAGCAGCCAACCCCGGGACAGGGGCTACGAGCAGTACTTC,CASSQPRDRGYEQYF
TRBV6-5,once,TRBD1,TRBJ1-2,TGTGCCAGCAGGCACCGGGACAGGGGGCACGGCGGCTACACCTTC,CASRHRDRGHGGYTF
TRBV4-1,-,-,TRBJ2-7,TGCGCCAGCAGCCATTCCGGGACAAGCGGCGAGCAGTACTTC,CASSHSGTSGEQYF
TRBV6-5,-,-,TRBJ1-3,TGTGCCAGCAGTTACGTCCGGGGTGGAAACACCATATATTTT,CASSYVRGGNTIYF
TRBV20-1,-,-,TRBJ2-3,TGCAGTGCTAGTAGAGGTGAAACAGATACGCAGTATTTT,CSASRGETDTQYF
TRBV5-1,large,-,TRBJ1-6,TGCGCCAGCAGCTTCGGACTCGAAGATTCACCCCTCCACTTT,CASSFGLEDSPLHF
TRBV30,-,-,TRBJ2-7,TGTGCCTGGATGACCGGGTCAGGGGCCCTCGAGCAGTACTTC,CAWMTGSGALEQYF
TRBV11-2,-,-,TRBJ1-2,TGTGCCAGCAGCCTAGGAGGGCCAGTGGGCCCCTACACCTTC,CASSLGGPVGPYTF
TRBV10-3,-,TRBD2,TRBJ2-5,TGTGCCATCAGCGGATCTAGCGGGGGGGCGGGAGAGACCCAGTACTTC,CAISGSSGGAGETQYF
TRBV29-1,-,-,TRBJ1-1,TGCAGCGTTGAGGTGCGGGGGCTGATCACTGAAGCTTTCTTT,CSVEVRGLITEAFF
TRBV30,-,-,TRBJ1-4,TGTGCCTGGAGTGTACCCCAGGTCCGGGGAAAACTGTTTTTT,CAWSVPQVRGKLFF
TRBV7-9,-,-,TRBJ1-2,TGTGCCAGCAGCGACCCGACAGGCTCGGGCTACACCTTC,CASSDPTGSGYTF
TRBV4-3,-,-,TRBJ2-1,TGCGCCAGCAGCCAAAAGAGGGGGGGACAGGCGACGTTAAGCTCCTACAATGAGCAGTTCTTC,CASSQKRGGQATLSSYNEQFF
TRBV28,-,-,TRBJ1-5,TGTGCCAGCAGTTTCCCCCCGGGAAATCAGCCCCAGCATTTT,CASSFPPGNQPQHF
TRBV27,few,-,TRBJ1-6,TGTGCCAGCAGTTTATCGCGTGGCGGGGGCCGGTCACCCCTCCACTTT,CASSLSRGGGRSPLHF
TRBV28,-,-,TRBJ1-3,-,CASSTSGVGDTIYF